The clone carrying this T cell receptor (beta chain) was observed a single time. Its antigen is unknown. The same CDR3 is also encoded by other DNA sequences in this sample. The sample originates from a study of cytomegalovirus exposure and HLA in healthy donors. Broader study findings: Researchers catalogued about 160 TCR beta chains as cytomegalovirus-associated. Three CMV-associated chains proved CMV antigen-specific in vitro.

Here immunoSEQ multiplex PCR was the method, and the copy in TCRdb shows in-frame clones only, minus some. This sample has some 120,000 clones; around 94% occur once, and the top ten carry roughly 1.3%. The CDR3 has 14 residues. Per the germline V gene, CDR1 is SGHRS and CDR2 is YFSETQ. V lost 0 bases and J lost 0, with 7 bases in between. V usage is TRBV5-1 and J usage is TRBJ2-7; D gene ambiguous. Sequencing input: PBMCs. This receptor was taken from a young woman in good health and CMV-seronegative. This chain's CDR3 is CASSLAGGSYEQYF. The CDR3 DNA is TGCGCCAGCAGCTTGGCTGGCGGCTCCTACGAGCAGTACTTC.